The 7 T cell receptor beta chains in this list originate from one sample, sequenced in a study of OX40 agonist ivuxolimab in advanced cancers. Clones were read by immunoSEQ multiplex PCR, and TCRdb kept only the in-frame ones, dropping some. The sample carries about 77,000 clones, about four fifths recorded once. This specimen was CD4+ or CD8+ T cells sorted from blood, taken in a trial of the OX40 agonist ivuxolimab. Receptors originate from an adult with an advanced solid tumor such as melanoma, head and neck, liver or kidney cancer.

V usage is TRBV2 and J usage is TRBJ2-1, with TRBD2 matching 16 bases. V trimming: 7 bases; J trimming: 8 bases; junction bases outside the gene matches: 8. This CDR3 region has 16 residues. Germline CDR1 and CDR2: SNHLY and FYNNEI. The CDR3, as DNA: TGTGCCAGCATAATGGGACTAGCGGGAGGGCCTGATGAGCAGTTCTTC. Its protein product is CASIMGLAGGPDEQFF.

This clone is a singleton in its sample. The J gene is TRBJ1-5, the V gene TRBV19; D perhaps matches TRBD1 (5 bases). Germline V gives CDR1 LNHDA, CDR2 SQIVND (reference sequence). The CDR3 sequence is 15 residues long. The V end lost 6 bases, the J end lost 6 bases, and 18 bases lay between the germline ends. The CDR3 protein is CASRSLGREGQPQHF. The CDR3 DNA reads TGTGCCAGTAGATCTTTGGGCAGGGAAGGTCAGCCCCAGCATTTT. Full variable domain (rest looked up from reference TRBV19 and TRBJ1-5): DGGITQSPKYLFRKEGQNVTLSCEQNLNHDAMYWYRQDPGQGLRLIYYSQIVNDFQKGDIAEGYSVSREKKESFPLTVTSAQKNPTAFYLCASRSLGREGQPQHFGDGTRLSIL.

The rearrangement joins TRBV5-5 to TRBJ2-6; D is unclear. The germline V gene encodes CDR1 SGHKS and CDR2 YYEKEE (reference sequence). CDR3 size: 16 residues. V was pared by 1 base and J by 4 bases, with 12 bases between. Here the CDR3 DNA reads TGTGCCAGCAGCTTGTTGACCCCCCGGGGGGCCAACGTCCTGACTTTC. It codes for CASSLLTPRGANVLTF.

This chain connects TRBV30 to TRBJ2-5; D possibly matches TRBD1 or TRBD2 (5 bases each). Trimming cost V 2 bases and J 5 bases, with 12 bases left between them. The CDR3 spans 13 residues. Per germline, CDR1 GTSNPN and CDR2 SVGIG (reference sequence). This CDR3 reads CAWSTGPGETQYF. CDR3 nucleotides: TGTGCCTGGAGTACAGGCCCGGGGGAGACCCAGTACTTC.

The chain combines TRBV7-8 with TRBJ1-2; 12 bases align to TRBD1. The V gene's germline CDR1 is SGHVS and CDR2 FQNEAQ. V shed 0 bases, J shed 7 bases, and the junction held 0 bases outside the gene matches. This CDR3 comprises 14 residues. CDR3 nucleotides: TGTGCCAGCAGCTTAGCGGGACAGGGGGCTGGCTACACCTTC. Protein sequence: CASSLAGQGAGYTF.

The chain combines TRBV6-1 with TRBJ2-5; 8 positions match TRBD2. V shed 6 bases and J 3 bases; nucleotides not matched to a gene: 9. The CDR3 covers 15 residues. CDR1 MNHNS and CDR2 SASEGT come from the germline V gene. CDR3 coding DNA: TGTGCCAGCAGGAGGGGGAGCGGGGGTGAAGAGACCCAGTACTTC. This translates into CASRRGSGGEETQYF.

V usage is TRBV5-1 and J usage is TRBJ2-3; D ambiguous. Germline CDR1 and CDR2: SGHRS and YFSETQ. With 0 bases removed from V and 5 bases from J, the gap between germline ends came to 4 bases. The CDR3 is 12 amino acids. In DNA form, the CDR3 reads TGCGCCAGCAGCTTGGATGGAGATACGCAGTATTTT. It specifies CASSLDGDTQYF.